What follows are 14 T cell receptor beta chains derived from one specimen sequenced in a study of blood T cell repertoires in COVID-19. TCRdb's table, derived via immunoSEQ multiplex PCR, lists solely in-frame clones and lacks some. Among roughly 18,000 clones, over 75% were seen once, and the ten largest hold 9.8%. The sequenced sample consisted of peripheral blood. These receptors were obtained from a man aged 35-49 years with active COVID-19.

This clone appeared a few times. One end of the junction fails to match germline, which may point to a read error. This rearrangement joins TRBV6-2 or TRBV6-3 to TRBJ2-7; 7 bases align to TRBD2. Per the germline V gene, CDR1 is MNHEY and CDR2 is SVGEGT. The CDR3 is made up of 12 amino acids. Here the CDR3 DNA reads TGTGCCAGCAGTACCCTTCGCGGGAGCCTAAACTTC. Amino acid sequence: CASSTLRGSLNF.

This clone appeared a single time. The DNA of the CDR3 is TGTGCCAGTGGGGGGGCTGGGGCCAACGTCCTGACTTTC. Protein: CASGGAGANVLTF. This chain joins TRBV27 and TRBJ2-6; 7 nucleotides match TRBD2. The CDR3 runs to 13 residues. Losses at the gene ends were 9 bases for V and 2 bases for J; bases not matched to a gene: 1. Germline values: CDR1 MNHEY, CDR2 SMNVEV (reference sequence).

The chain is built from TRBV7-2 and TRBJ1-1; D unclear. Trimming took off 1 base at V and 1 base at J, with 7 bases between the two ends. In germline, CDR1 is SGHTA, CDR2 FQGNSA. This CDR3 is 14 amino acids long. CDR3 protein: CASSLDRGNTEAFF. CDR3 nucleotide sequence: TGTGCCAGCAGCTTAGATCGGGGGAACACTGAAGCTTTCTTT.

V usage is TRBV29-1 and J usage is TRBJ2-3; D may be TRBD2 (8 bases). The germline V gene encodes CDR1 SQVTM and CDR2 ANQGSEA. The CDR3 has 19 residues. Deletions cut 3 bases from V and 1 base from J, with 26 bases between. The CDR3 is CSVDGGGADRQRGTDTQYF. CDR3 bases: TGCAGCGTTGACGGGGGGGGAGCGGACAGGCAGCGAGGCACAGATACGCAGTATTTT.

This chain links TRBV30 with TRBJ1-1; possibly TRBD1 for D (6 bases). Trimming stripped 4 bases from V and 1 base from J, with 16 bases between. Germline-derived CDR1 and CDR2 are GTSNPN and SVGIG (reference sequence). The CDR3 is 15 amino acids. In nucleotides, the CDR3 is TGTGCCTGGATAACACCGGCGACAGGGAACACTGAAGCTTTCTTT. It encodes CAWITPATGNTEAFF. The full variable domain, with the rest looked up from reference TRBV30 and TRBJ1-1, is SQTIHQWPATLVQPVGSPLSLECTVEGTSNPNLYWYRQAAGRGLQLLFYSVGIGQISSEVPQNLSASRPQDRQFILSSKKLLLSDSGFYLCAWITPATGNTEAFFGQGTRLTVV.

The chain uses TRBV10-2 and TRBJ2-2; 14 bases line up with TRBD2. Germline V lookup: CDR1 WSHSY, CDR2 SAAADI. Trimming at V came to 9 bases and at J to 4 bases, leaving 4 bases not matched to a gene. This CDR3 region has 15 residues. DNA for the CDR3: TGCGCCAGTGGGACTAGCGGGAGATCCACCGGGGAGCTGTTTTTT. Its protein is CASGTSGRSTGELFF.

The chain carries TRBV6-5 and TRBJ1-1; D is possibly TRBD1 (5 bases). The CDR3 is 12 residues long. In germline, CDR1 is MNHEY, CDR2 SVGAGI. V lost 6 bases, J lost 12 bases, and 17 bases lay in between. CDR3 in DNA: TGTGCCAGCAGAAAAGACAGTATCGTCACTTTCTTT. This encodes CASRKDSIVTFF.

The CDR3 loop reads CASLGREEPDTQYF. As DNA, the CDR3 is TGCGCCAGCCTGGGGCGGGAGGAGCCAGATACGCAGTATTTT. This chain links TRBV10-2 with TRBJ2-3; 8 bases fit TRBD2. The CDR3 is 14 amino acids. Germline CDR1 WSHSY, CDR2 SAAADI. Trimming at V came to 8 bases and at J to 4 bases, leaving 8 bases not matched to a gene.

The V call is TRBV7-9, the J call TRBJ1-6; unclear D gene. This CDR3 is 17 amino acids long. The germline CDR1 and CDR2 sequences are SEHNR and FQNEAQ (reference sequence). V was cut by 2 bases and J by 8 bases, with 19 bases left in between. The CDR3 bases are TGTGCCAGCAGCTTACCCCCGGAGGGCCTCGGGGATTCACCCCTCCACTTT. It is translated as CASSLPPEGLGDSPLHF.

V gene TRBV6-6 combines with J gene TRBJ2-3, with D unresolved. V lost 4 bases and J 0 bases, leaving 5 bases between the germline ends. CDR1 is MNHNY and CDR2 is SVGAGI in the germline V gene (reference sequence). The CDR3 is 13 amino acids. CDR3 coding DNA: TGTGCCAGCAGTTCTTTTAGCACAGATACGCAGTATTTT. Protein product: CASSSFSTDTQYF.

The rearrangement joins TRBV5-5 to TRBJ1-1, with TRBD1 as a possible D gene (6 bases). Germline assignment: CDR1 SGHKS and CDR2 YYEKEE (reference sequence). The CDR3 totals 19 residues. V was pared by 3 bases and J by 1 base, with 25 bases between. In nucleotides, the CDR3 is TGTGCCAGCAGCTACCCCGAGTTCCTGAGGGGGGGGGCGAACACTGAAGCTTTCTTT. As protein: CASSYPEFLRGGANTEAFF.

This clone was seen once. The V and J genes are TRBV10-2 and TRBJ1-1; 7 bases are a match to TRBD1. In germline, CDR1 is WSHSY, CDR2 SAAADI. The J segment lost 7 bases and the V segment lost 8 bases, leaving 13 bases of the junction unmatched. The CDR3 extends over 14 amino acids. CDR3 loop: CASSEGGQVIEAFF. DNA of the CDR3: TGCGCCAGCTCGGAAGGAGGACAGGTTATTGAAGCTTTCTTT.

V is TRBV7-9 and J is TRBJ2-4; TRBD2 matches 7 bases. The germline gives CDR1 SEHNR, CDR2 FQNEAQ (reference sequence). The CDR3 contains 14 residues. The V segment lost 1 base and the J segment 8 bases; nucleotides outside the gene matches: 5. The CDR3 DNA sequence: TGTGCCAGCAGCTTAGTGGGAGGGGTGGACATTCAGTACTTC. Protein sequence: CASSLVGGVDIQYF.

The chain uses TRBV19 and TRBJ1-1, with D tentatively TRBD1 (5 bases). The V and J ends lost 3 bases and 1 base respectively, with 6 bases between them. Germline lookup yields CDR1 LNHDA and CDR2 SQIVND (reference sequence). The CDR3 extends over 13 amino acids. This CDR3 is CASSMTANTEAFF. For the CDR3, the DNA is TGTGCCAGTAGTATGACAGCGAACACTGAAGCTTTCTTT.